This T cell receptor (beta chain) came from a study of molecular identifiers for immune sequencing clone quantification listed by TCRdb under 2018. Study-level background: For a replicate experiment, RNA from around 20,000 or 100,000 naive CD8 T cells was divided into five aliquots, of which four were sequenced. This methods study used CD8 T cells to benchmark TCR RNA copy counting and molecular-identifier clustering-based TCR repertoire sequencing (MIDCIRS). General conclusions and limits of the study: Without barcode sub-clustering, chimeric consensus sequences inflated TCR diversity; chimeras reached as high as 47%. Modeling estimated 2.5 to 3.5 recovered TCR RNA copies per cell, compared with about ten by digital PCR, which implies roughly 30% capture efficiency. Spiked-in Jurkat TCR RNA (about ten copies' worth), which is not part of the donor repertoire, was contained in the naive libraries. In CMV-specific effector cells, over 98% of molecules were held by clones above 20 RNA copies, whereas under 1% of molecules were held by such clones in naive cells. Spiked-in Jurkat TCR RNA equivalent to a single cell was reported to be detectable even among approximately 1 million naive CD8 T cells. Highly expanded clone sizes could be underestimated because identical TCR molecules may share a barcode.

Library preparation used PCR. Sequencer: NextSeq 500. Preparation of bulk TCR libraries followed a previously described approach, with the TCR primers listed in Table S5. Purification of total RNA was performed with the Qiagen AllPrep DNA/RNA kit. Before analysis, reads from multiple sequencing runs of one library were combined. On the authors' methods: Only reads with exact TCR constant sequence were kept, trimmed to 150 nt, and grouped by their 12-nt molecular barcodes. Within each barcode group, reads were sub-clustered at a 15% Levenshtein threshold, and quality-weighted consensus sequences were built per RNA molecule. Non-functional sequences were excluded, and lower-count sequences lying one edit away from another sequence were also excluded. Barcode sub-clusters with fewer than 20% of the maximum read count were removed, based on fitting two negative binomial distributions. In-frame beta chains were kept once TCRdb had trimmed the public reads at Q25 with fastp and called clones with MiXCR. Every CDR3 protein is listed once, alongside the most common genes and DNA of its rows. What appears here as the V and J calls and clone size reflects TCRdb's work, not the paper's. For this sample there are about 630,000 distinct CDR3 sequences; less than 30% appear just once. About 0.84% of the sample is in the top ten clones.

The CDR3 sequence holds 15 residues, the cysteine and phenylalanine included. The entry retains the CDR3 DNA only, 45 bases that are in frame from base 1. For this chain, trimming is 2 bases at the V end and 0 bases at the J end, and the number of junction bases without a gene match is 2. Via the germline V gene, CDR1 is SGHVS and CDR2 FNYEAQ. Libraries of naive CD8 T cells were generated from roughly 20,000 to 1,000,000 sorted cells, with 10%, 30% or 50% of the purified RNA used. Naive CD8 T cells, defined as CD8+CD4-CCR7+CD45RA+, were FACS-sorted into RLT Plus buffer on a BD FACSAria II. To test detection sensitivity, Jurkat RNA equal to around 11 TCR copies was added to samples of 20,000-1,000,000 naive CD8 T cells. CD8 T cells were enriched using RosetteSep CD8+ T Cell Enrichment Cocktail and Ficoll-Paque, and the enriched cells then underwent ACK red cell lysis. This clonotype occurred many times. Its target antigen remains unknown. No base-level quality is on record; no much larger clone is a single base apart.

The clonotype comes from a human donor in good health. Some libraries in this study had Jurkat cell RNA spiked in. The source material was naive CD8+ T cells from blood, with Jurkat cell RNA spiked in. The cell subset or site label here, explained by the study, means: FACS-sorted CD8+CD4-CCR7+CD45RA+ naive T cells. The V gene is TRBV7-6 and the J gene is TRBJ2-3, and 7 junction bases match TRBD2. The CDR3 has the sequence CASSLTSASTDTQYF. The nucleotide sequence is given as TGTGCCAGCAGCTTAACTAGCGCTAGCACAGATACGCAGTATTTT.